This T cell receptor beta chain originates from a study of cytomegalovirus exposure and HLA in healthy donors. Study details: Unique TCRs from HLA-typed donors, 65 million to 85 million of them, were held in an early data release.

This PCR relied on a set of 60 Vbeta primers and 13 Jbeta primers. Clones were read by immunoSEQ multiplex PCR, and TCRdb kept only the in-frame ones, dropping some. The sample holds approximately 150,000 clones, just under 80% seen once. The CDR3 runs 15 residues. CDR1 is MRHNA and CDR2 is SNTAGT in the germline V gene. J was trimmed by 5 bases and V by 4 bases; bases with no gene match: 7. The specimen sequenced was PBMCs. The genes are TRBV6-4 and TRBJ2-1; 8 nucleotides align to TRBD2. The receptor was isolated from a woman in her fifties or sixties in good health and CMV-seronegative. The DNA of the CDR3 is TGTGCCAGCAGTGCCTTAGCGGGATTTAACAATGAGCAGTTCTTC. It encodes CASSALAGFNNEQFF.